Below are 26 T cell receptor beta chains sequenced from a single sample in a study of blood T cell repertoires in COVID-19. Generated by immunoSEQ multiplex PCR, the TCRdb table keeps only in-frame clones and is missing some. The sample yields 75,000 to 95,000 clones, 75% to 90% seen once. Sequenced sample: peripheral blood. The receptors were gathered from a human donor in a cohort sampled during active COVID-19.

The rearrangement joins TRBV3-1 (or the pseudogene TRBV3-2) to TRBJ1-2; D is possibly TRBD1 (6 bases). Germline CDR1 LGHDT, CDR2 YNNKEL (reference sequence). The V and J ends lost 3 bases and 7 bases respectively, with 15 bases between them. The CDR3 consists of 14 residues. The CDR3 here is CASSHTGFGGGYTF. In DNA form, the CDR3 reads TGTGCCAGCAGCCATACAGGGTTTGGTGGTGGCTACACCTTC.

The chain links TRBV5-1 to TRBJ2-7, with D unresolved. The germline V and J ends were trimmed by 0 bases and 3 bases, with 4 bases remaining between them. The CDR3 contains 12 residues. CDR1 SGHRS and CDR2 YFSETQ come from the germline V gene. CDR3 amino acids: CASSLGGYEQYF. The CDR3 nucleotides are TGCGCCAGCAGCTTGGGAGGCTACGAGCAGTACTTC.

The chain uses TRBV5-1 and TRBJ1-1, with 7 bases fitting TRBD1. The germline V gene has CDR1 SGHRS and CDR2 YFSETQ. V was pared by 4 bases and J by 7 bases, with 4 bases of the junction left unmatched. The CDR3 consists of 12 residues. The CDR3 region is CASSRGGSEAFF. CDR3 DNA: TGCGCCAGCAGCCGAGGGGGCAGTGAAGCTTTCTTT.

The CDR3: CASSPDRSSGNTIYF. CDR3 in DNA: TGTGCCAGCTCACCGGACAGGAGCTCTGGAAACACCATATATTTT. The chain uses TRBV18 and TRBJ1-3, with TRBD1 matching over 7 bases. J lost 0 bases, V lost 3 bases, and 2 bases had no gene match. This CDR3 comprises 15 residues. The V gene's germline CDR1 is KGHSH and CDR2 LQKENI.

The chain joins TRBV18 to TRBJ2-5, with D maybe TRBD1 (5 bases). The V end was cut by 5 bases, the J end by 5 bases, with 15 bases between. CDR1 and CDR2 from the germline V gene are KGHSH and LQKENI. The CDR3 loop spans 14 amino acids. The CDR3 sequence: CASSSRQNGETQYF. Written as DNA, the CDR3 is TGTGCCAGCTCATCGCGACAGAACGGGGAGACCCAGTACTTC.

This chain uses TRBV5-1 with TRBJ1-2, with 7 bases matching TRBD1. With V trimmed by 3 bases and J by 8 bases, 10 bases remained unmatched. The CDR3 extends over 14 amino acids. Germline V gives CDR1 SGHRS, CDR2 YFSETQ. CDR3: CASSYGQDVRGYTF. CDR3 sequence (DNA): TGCGCCAGCAGCTACGGACAGGACGTCAGAGGCTACACCTTC. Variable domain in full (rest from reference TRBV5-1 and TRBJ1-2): KAGVTQTPRYLIKTRGQQVTLSCSPISGHRSVSWYQQTPGQGLQFLFEYFSETQRNKGNFPGRFSGRQFSNSRSEMNVSTLELGDSALYLCASSYGQDVRGYTFGSGTRLTVV.

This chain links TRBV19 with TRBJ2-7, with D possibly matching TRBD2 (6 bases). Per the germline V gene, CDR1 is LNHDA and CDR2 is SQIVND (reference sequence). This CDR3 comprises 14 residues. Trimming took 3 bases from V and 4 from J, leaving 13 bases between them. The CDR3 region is CASSIGGLGYEQYF. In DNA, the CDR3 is TGTGCCAGTAGTATCGGAGGGTTAGGATACGAGCAGTACTTC.

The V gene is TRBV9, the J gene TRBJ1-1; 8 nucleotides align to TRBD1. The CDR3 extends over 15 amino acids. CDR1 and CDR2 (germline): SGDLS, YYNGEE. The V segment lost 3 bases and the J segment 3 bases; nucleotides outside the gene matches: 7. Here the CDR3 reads CASSAGQAADTEAFF. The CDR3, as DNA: TGTGCCAGCAGCGCGGGACAGGCTGCGGACACTGAAGCTTTCTTT.

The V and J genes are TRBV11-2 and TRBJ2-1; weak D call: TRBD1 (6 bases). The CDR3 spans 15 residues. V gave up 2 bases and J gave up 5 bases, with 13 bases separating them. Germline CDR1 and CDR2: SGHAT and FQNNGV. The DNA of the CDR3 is TGTGCCAGCAGCTTACAGGGGTCGGGCGACAATGAGCAGTTCTTC. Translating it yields CASSLQGSGDNEQFF.

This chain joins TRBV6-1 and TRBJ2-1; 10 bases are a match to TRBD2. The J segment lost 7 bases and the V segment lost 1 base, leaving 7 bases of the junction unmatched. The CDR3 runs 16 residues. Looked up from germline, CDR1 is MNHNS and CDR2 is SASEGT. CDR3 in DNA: TGTGCCAGCAGTGAAGGGAGCGGGGGGGCTCAAAATGAGCAGTTCTTC. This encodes CASSEGSGGAQNEQFF.

DNA for the CDR3: TGTGCCAGCAACAGGATGGGAGAGACCCAGTACTTC. It encodes CASNRMGETQYF. The rearrangement links TRBV12-3 or TRBV12-4 to TRBJ2-5, with a weak D call TRBD1 (5 bases). The germline V and J ends were trimmed by 7 bases and 4 bases, with 10 bases remaining between them. The CDR3 extends over 12 amino acids.

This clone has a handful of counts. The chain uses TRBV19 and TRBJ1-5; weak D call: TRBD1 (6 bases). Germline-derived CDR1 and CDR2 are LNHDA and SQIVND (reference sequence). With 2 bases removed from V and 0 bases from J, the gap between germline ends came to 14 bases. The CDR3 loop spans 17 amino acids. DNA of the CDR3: TGTGCCAGTAGTATACGAGGGGGAAGCTATAGCAATCAGCCCCAGCATTTT. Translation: CASSIRGGSYSNQPQHF.

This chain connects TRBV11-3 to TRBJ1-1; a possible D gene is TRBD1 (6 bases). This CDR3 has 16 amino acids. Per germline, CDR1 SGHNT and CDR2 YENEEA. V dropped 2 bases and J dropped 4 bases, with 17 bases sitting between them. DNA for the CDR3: TGTGCCAGCAGCTTAAGGGGGGGCCCGTCCGCCACTGAAGCTTTCTTT. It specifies CASSLRGGPSATEAFF.

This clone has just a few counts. The CDR3: CASSPGTGRRNEQFF. In DNA, the CDR3 is TGTGCCAGCAGCCCGGGGACAGGGAGGCGCAATGAGCAGTTCTTC. This chain joins TRBV7-9 and TRBJ2-1; TRBD1 aligns across 9 bases. V gave up 5 bases and J gave up 6 bases; unmatched junction bases: 8. Germline V gene data show CDR1 as SEHNR and CDR2 as FQNEAQ (reference sequence). The CDR3 is made up of 15 amino acids. The entire variable domain, with the rest obtained from reference TRBV7-9 and TRBJ2-1, is as follows: DTGVSQNPRHKITKRGQNVTFRCDPISEHNRLYWYRQTLGQGPEFLTYFQNEAQLEKSRLLSDRFSAERPKGSFSTLEIQRTEQGDSAMYLCASSPGTGRRNEQFFGPGTRLTVL.

The CDR3 DNA reads as TGTGCCAGCAGGCGGGTGGGAGATACGCAGTATTTT. This translates into CASRRVGDTQYF. The V call is TRBV2, the J call TRBJ2-3; TRBD2 is a possible D gene (5 bases). The CDR3 covers 12 residues. Germline V gene lookup returns CDR1 SNHLY and CDR2 FYNNEI. Trimming pared 6 bases from V and 5 bases from J, leaving 9 bases between.

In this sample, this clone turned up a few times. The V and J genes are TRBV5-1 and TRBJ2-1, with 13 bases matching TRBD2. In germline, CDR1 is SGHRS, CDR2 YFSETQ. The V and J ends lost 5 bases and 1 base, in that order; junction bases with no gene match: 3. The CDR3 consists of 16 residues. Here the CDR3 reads CASRGLAGRSYNEQFF. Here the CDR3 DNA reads TGCGCCAGCAGGGGACTAGCGGGGCGATCCTACAATGAGCAGTTCTTC. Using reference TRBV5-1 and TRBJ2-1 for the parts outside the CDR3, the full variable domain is KAGVTQTPRYLIKTRGQQVTLSCSPISGHRSVSWYQQTPGQGLQFLFEYFSETQRNKGNFPGRFSGRQFSNSRSEMNVSTLELGDSALYLCASRGLAGRSYNEQFFGPGTRLTVL.

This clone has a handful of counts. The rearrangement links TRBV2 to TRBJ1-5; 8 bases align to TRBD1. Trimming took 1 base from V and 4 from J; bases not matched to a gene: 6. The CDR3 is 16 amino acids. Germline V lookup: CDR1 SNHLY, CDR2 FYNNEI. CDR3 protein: CASSEGTGQENQPQHF. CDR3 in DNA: TGTGCCAGCAGTGAAGGGACAGGGCAAGAAAATCAGCCCCAGCATTTT.

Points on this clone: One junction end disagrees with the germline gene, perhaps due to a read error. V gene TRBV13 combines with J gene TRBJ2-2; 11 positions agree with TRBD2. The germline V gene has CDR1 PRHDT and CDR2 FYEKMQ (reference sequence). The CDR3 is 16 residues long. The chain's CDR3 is CARSENSGGASGELFF. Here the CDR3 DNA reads TGTGCCCGCAGCGAAAATAGCGGGGGGGCTTCCGGGGAGCTGTTTTTT.

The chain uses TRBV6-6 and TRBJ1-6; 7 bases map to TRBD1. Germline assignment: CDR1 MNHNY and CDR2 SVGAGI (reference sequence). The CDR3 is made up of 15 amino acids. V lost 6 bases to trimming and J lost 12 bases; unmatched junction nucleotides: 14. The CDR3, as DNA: TGTGCCAGCAGAAGACAGGGAAGGGCCCTACAACCCCTCCACTTT. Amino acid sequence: CASRRQGRALQPLHF.

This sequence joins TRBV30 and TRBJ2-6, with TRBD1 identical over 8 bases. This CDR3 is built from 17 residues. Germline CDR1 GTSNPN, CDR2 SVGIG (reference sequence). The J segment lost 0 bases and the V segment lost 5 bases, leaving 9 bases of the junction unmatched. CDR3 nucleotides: TGTGCCTGGGCCCAGGGGGCCCGTCTCTCTGGGGCCAACGTCCTGACTTTC. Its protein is CAWAQGARLSGANVLTF. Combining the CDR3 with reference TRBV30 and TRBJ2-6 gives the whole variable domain SQTIHQWPATLVQPVGSPLSLECTVEGTSNPNLYWYRQAAGRGLQLLFYSVGIGQISSEVPQNLSASRPQDRQFILSSKKLLLSDSGFYLCAWAQGARLSGANVLTFGAGSRLTVL.

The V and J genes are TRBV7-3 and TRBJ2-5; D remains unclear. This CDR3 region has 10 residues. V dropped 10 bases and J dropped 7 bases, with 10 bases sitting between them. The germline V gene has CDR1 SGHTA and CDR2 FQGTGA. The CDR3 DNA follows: TGTGCCACCCTACGTGGGACCCAGTACTTC. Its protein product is CATLRGTQYF.

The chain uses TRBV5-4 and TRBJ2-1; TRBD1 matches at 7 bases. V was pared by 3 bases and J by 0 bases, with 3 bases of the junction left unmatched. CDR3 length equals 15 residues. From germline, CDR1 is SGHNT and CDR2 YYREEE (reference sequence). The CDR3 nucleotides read TGTGCCAGCAGCTCGACAGGGAGCTCCTACAATGAGCAGTTCTTC. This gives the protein CASSSTGSSYNEQFF. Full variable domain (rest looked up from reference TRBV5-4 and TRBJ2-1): ETGVTQSPTHLIKTRGQQVTLRCSSQSGHNTVSWYQQALGQGPQFIFQYYREEENGRGNFPPRFSGLQFPNYSSELNVNALELDDSALYLCASSSTGSSYNEQFFGPGTRLTVL.

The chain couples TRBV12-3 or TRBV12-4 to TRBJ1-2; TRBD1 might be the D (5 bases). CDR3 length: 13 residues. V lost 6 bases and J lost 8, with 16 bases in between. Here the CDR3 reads CASRPPGLPGYTF. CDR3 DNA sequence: TGTGCCAGCAGACCACCGGGACTGCCAGGCTACACCTTC.

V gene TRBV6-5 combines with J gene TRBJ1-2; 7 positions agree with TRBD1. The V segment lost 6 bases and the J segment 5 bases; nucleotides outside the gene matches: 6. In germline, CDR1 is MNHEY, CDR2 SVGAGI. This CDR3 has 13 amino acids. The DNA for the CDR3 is TGTGCCAGCAGAACGCCACAGGGGTATGGCTACACCTTC. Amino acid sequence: CASRTPQGYGYTF.

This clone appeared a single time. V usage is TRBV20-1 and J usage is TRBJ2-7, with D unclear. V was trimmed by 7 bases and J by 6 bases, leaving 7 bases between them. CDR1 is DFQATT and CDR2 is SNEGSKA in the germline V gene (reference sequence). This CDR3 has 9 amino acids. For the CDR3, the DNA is TGCAGTGGGGCAGGCGAGCAGTACTTC. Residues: CSGAGEQYF.

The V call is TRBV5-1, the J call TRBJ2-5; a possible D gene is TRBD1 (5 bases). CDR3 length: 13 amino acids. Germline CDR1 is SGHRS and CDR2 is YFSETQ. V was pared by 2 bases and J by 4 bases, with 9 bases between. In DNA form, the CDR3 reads TGCGCCAGCAGCTTTGCAGGGTCAGAGACCCAGTACTTC. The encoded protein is CASSFAGSETQYF.